This entry lists 20 T cell receptor beta chains sequenced from one sample in a study of CD8 T cells in Susac syndrome. With random hexamers, reverse transcription was performed on about 0.5 to 1 ug of RNA. Via MiXCR, TCRdb re-called the immunoSEQ multiplex PCR reads, giving one row per CDR3 protein. In the table there are 70,000 to 100,000 distinct CDR3 sequences, 80% to 95% of which are singletons. The specimen sequenced was CD8+ T cells from PBMCs. Receptor source: a human donor in good health.

A remark on this clonotype: The junction differs from germline at one of its ends, possibly a read error. The V and J genes are TRBV5-1 and TRBJ2-5; TRBD1 aligns across 8 bases. Germline V gene data show CDR1 as SGHRS and CDR2 as YFSETQ. This CDR3 contains 13 residues. The CDR3 spells CVSSPDRGETQYF. CDR3 in DNA: TGCGTCAGCAGCCCCGACAGGGGAGAGACCCAGTACTTC.

This rearrangement joins TRBV19 to TRBJ2-5, with 8 positions matching TRBD1. Germline assignment: CDR1 LNHDA and CDR2 SQIVND (reference sequence). J gave up 2 bases and V 3 bases, and 5 bases lay outside the gene matches. The CDR3 has 15 residues. CDR3 in DNA: TGTGCCAGTAGTATGACAGGGGCGTTGCAAGAGACCCAGTACTTC. It translates to CASSMTGALQETQYF.

For the CDR3, the DNA is TGTGCCAGCAGCCCCCCTGGGACCGGGGCCAACGTCCTGACTTTC. Its protein is CASSPPGTGANVLTF. This chain joins TRBV7-9 and TRBJ2-6, with D perhaps given as TRBD1 or TRBD2 (5 bases each). CDR1 SEHNR and CDR2 FQNEAQ come from the germline V gene (reference sequence). V was trimmed by 5 bases and J by 4 bases, leaving 12 bases between them. This CDR3 contains 15 residues.

The chain uses TRBV9 and TRBJ2-3; 7 bases map to TRBD2. The germline V gene has CDR1 SGDLS and CDR2 YYNGEE. The junction had 6 bases not matched to a gene; V was cut back by 4 bases and J by 1 base. This CDR3 spans 15 amino acids. The DNA for the CDR3 is TGTGCCAGCAGCCGGGGAGGGGTGCGCACAGATACGCAGTATTTT. It specifies CASSRGGVRTDTQYF.

The J gene is TRBJ2-1, the V gene TRBV6-4; D is unclear. Trimming pared 4 bases from V and 8 bases from J, leaving 9 bases between. The CDR3 sequence is 12 residues long. Germline-derived CDR1 and CDR2 are MRHNA and SNTAGT. The CDR3 region is CASSVVWDEQFF. The CDR3 DNA reads as TGTGCCAGCAGTGTTGTTTGGGATGAGCAGTTCTTC.

This chain connects TRBV6-5 to TRBJ2-4; 7 nucleotides line up with TRBD1. The CDR3 is 16 amino acids. Germline V CDR1 and CDR2: MNHEY, SVGAGI. V lost 2 bases, J lost 2 bases, and 6 bases stayed unmatched. The CDR3 DNA follows: TGTGCCAGCAGTTACCGGGACAGCGGAACCAAAAACATTCAGTACTTC. As protein: CASSYRDSGTKNIQYF.

Only a few counts were recorded for this clonotype. V usage is TRBV20-1 and J usage is TRBJ1-2; D ambiguous. Trimming removed 3 bases at V and 7 bases at J, with 9 bases between. The CDR3 consists of 11 residues. Germline CDR1 and CDR2: DFQATT and SNEGSKA (reference sequence). The CDR3 bases are TGCAGTGCTAGGGATGGGTTTGGCTACACCTTC. Its protein product is CSARDGFGYTF.

V and J are TRBV6-5 and TRBJ2-2; 10 bases align to TRBD1. The CDR3 sequence is 16 residues long. Trimming at V came to 3 bases and at J to 7 bases, leaving 8 bases not matched to a gene. In germline, CDR1 is MNHEY, CDR2 SVGAGI. CDR3 in amino acids: CASSYGTGAQGGELFF. The CDR3 bases are TGTGCCAGCAGTTATGGGACAGGGGCTCAGGGCGGGGAGCTGTTTTTT.

V is TRBV3-1 and J is TRBJ2-7; 9 positions match TRBD1. The germline V gene encodes CDR1 LGHDT and CDR2 YNNKEL (reference sequence). V was pared by 5 bases and J by 2 bases, with 10 bases of the junction left unmatched. The CDR3 loop spans 16 amino acids. CDR3 nucleotides: TGTGCCAGCAGCTCCACGGAGGGGACAGGGACCTACGAGCAGTACTTC. Its translation is CASSSTEGTGTYEQYF.

The V call is TRBV13, the J call TRBJ2-1, with D maybe TRBD2 (5 bases). V lost 2 bases, J lost 11 bases, and 13 bases lay in between. Germline CDR1 and CDR2: PRHDT and FYEKMQ (reference sequence). The CDR3 sequence is 13 residues long. The CDR3 loop reads CASSLIDFGKQFF. The CDR3 DNA reads as TGTGCCAGCAGCTTAATAGATTTCGGGAAGCAGTTCTTC.

The V gene is TRBV3-1, the J gene TRBJ1-1; D perhaps matches TRBD1 (6 bases). The V gene lost 0 bases and the J gene lost 4 bases, with 12 bases spanning the gap. The CDR3 is 15 amino acids. The germline gives CDR1 LGHDT, CDR2 YNNKEL (reference sequence). Written as DNA, the CDR3 is TGTGCCAGCAGCCAAGATCCAGGGGAAGGCACTGAAGCTTTCTTT. It translates to CASSQDPGEGTEAFF.

CDR3 nucleotides: TGTGCCAGCAGCGGAGGCCTAACAGGGTACGTAGGTGAAGCTTTCTTT. Amino acid sequence: CASSGGLTGYVGEAFF. The genes are TRBV9 and TRBJ1-1, with D possibly TRBD1 on 6 matching bases. With 3 bases removed from V and 7 bases from J, the gap between germline ends came to 22 bases. The CDR3 runs to 16 residues. Germline loops: CDR1 SGDLS, CDR2 YYNGEE.

The chain recombines TRBV7-8 with TRBJ1-1, with 8 bases lining up with TRBD1. Germline V gene lookup returns CDR1 SGHVS and CDR2 FQNEAQ. This CDR3 spans 13 amino acids. After removal of 7 bases from V and 5 bases from J, the junction contained 6 bases not matched to a gene. The CDR3 nucleotides read TGTGCCAGCACTGGACAGGGTAATACTGAAGCTTTCTTT. It encodes CASTGQGNTEAFF.

The genes are TRBV6-1 and TRBJ2-5, with TRBD2 matching over 12 bases. The trim removed 2 bases at V and 2 bases at J, leaving 0 bases unmatched. The germline V gene has CDR1 MNHNS and CDR2 SASEGT. CDR3 length: 15 amino acids. The CDR3 here is CASSELAGGQETQYF. The DNA for the CDR3 is TGTGCCAGCAGTGAACTAGCGGGGGGGCAAGAGACCCAGTACTTC.

The rearrangement links TRBV7-8 to TRBJ1-2; D possibly corresponds to TRBD1 (5 bases). The germline CDR1 and CDR2 sequences are SGHVS and FQNEAQ. V was clipped by 1 base and J by 8 bases, with 14 bases between them. CDR3 size: 14 residues. The CDR3: CASSLGPGARGYTF. CDR3 DNA sequence: TGTGCCAGCAGCTTAGGTCCCGGGGCACGAGGCTACACCTTC.

This clonotype was detected only once. The gene calls are TRBV7-8 and TRBJ2-1, with D perhaps being TRBD1 or TRBD2 (7 bases each). Looked up from germline, CDR1 is SGHVS and CDR2 is FQNEAQ. V was clipped by 6 bases and J by 2 bases, with 26 bases between them. The CDR3 covers 19 residues. The CDR3 spells CASSRWEGAAEPTYNEQFF. CDR3 sequence (DNA): TGTGCCAGCAGTCGGTGGGAGGGGGCGGCCGAGCCTACCTACAATGAGCAGTTCTTC.

The chain is built from TRBV6-6 and TRBJ2-7, with D possibly being TRBD1 or TRBD2 (5 bases each). V lost 10 bases and J lost 2, with 9 bases in between. The CDR3 is made up of 11 amino acids. The V gene's germline CDR1 is MNHNY and CDR2 SVGAGI (reference sequence). The CDR3 is CATTAAYEQYF. Written as DNA, the CDR3 is TGTGCCACGACAGCGGCCTACGAGCAGTACTTC.

The CDR3 DNA reads as TGCGCCAGCAGCCAATTACAGGCTGGTCAGCCCCAGCATTTT. As protein: CASSQLQAGQPQHF. This chain links TRBV4-1 with TRBJ1-5, with D maybe TRBD1 (5 bases). V dropped 2 bases and J dropped 6 bases, with 11 bases sitting between them. This CDR3 region has 14 residues. The germline V gene encodes CDR1 MGHRA and CDR2 YSYEKL.

The chain is built from TRBV7-9 and TRBJ1-1, with D perhaps TRBD1 (5 bases). This CDR3 is built from 13 residues. Deletions cut 4 bases from V and 6 bases from J, with 12 bases between. CDR1 is SEHNR and CDR2 is FQNEAQ in the germline V gene (reference sequence). As DNA, the CDR3 is TGTGCCAGCAGCTATGACGGGGGATCTGAAGCTTTCTTT. Translation gives CASSYDGGSEAFF.

V and J are TRBV6-5 and TRBJ2-7; 7 bases are a match to TRBD1. CDR1 MNHEY and CDR2 SVGAGI come from the germline V gene. V gave up 5 bases and J gave up 1 base; unmatched junction bases: 8. The CDR3 length is 15 residues. The CDR3 reads CASSGRQGRSYEQYF. The CDR3 nucleotides read TGTGCCAGCAGTGGGAGACAGGGTCGATCCTACGAGCAGTACTTC.